This T cell receptor (beta chain) derives from a study of CD8+ T cells in alopecia areata. At the level of the study: Oral tofacitinib, 5 to 10 mg twice daily, was given in an open-label trial.

The CDR3 consists of 16 residues. Germline V gene data show CDR1 as SGHRS and CDR2 as YFSETQ. V lost 4 bases and J 1 base, leaving 17 bases between the germline ends. As regards this clone: The antigen is undetermined.

cDNA prepared by RNA extraction and subsequent reverse transcription served as the template for sequencing. Using immunoSEQ multiplex PCR, the repertoire was profiled, and TCRdb retains in-frame clones only, with some absent. The profile covers some 190,000 clones, with less than 70% appearing a single time and under 1.5% taken by the ten largest. The study's findings and limits: Scalp clonality and expanded CD8+ clones among the top 100 fell significantly with tofacitinib. Persistence during tofacitinib was seen for many expanded lesional clones in scalp and blood.

Treatment: oral pan-JAK inhibitor, 5-10 mg twice daily. The genes are TRBV5-1 and TRBJ1-1; no clear D gene. This clonotype was sampled from a human donor with alopecia areata. The sample consisted of CD4+ T cells sorted from blood, taken around week 50, from a patient treated with tofacitinib. This CDR3 is CASSLQAGLRNTEAFF. CDR3 DNA sequence: TGCGCCAGCAGCCTCCAGGCAGGCCTAAGGAACACTGAAGCTTTCTTT.